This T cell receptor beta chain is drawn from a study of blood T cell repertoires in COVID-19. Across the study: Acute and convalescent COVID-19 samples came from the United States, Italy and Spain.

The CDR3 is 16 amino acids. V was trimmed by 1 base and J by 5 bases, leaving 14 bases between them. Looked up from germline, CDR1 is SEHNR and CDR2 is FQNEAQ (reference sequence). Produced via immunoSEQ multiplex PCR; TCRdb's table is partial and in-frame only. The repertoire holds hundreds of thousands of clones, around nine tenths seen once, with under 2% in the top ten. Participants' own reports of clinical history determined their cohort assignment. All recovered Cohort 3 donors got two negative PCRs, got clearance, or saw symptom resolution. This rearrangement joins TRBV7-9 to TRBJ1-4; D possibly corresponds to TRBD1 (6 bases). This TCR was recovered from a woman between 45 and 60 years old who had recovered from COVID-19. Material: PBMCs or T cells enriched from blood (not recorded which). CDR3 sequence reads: CASSLGQVEFNEKLFF. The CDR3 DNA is TGTGCCAGCAGCTTAGGACAGGTGGAATTCAATGAAAAACTGTTTTTT. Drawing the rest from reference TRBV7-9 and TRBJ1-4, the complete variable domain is DTGVSQNPRHKITKRGQNVTFRCDPISEHNRLYWYRQTLGQGPEFLTYFQNEAQLEKSRLLSDRFSAERPKGSFSTLEIQRTEQGDSAMYLCASSLGQVEFNEKLFFGSGTQLSVL.